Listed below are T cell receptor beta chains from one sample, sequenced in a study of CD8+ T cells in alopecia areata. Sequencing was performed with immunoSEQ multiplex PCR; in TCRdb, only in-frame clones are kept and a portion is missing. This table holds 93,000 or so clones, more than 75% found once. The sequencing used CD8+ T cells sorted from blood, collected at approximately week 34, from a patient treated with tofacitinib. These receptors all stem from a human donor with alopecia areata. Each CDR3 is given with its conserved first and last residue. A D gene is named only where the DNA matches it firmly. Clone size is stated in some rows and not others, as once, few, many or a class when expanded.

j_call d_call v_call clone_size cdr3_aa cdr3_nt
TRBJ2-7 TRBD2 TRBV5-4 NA CASSRRGENEQYF TGTGCCAGCAGCCGGCGGGGGGAAAACGAGCAGTACTTC
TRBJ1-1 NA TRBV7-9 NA CASSLNLQGWDTEAFF TGTGCCAGCAGCCTAAATCTTCAGGGCTGGGACACTGAAGCTTTCTTT
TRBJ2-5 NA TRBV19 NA CASSTSQTPIETQYF TGTGCCAGTAGCACCTCCCAGACTCCTATAGAGACCCAGTACTTC
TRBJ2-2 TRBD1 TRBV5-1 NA CASSLVGTGHTGELFF TGCGCCAGCAGCTTGGTGGGGACAGGTCACACCGGGGAGCTGTTTTTT
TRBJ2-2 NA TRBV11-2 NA CASSLDTWGGLLRELFF TGTGCCAGCAGCTTAGATACTTGGGGCGGACTTCTGAGGGAGCTGTTTTTT
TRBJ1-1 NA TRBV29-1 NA CSARRLNTEAFF TGCAGCGCTCGACGGCTGAACACTGAAGCTTTCTTT
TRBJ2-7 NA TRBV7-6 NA CASSLEHRYEQYF TGTGCCAGCAGCTTAGAGCACAGATACGAGCAGTACTTC
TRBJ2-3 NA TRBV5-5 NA CASSDGPARTDTQYF TGTGCCAGCAGCGACGGACCAGCCCGCACAGATACGCAGTATTTT
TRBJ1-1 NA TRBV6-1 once CASSDFLGTEAFF TGTGCCAGCAGTGATTTTCTGGGCACTGAAGCTTTCTTT
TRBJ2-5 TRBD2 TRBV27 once CASSLFGGLETQYF TGTGCCAGCAGTTTATTCGGGGGGTTGGAGACCCAGTACTTC
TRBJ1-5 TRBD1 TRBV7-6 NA CASSLAPGTGDQPQHF TGTGCCAGCAGCTTAGCCCCCGGGACAGGGGATCAGCCCCAGCATTTT
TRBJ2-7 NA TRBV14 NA CASSQVESYEQYF TGTGCCAGCAGCCAAGTTGAAAGCTACGAGCAGTACTTC
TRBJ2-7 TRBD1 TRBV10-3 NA CAISEGGIRTGESYEQYF TGTGCCATCAGTGAGGGCGGGATCCGGACAGGGGAATCCTACGAGCAGTACTTC
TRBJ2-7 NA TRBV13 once CASSKSNSYEQYF TGTGCCAGCAGCAAAAGTAATTCCTACGAGCAGTACTTC
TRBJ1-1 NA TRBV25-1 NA CASSGPLNGEAFF TGTGCCAGCAGTGGCCCCCTAAATGGTGAAGCTTTCTTT
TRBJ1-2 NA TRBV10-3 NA CATNPGDDGYTF TGTGCCACAAACCCGGGGGACGATGGCTACACCTTC
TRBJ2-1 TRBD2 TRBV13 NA CATAGLAGNEQFF TGTGCCACCGCGGGACTAGCAGGCAATGAGCAGTTCTTC
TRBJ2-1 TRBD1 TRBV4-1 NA CASSPLVPGQGIDEQFF TGCGCCAGCAGCCCCTTAGTCCCGGGACAGGGGATTGATGAGCAGTTCTTC
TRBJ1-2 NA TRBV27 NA CASSLVSGDYGYTF TGTGCCAGCAGTTTAGTTTCGGGGGACTATGGCTACACCTTC
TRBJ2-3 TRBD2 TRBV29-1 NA CTLVLAGGSTDTQYF TGCACCTTAGTACTAGCGGGAGGATCCACAGATACGCAGTATTTT
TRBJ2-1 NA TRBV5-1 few CASSLTGDNEQFF TGCGCCAGCAGCTTGACCGGGGACAATGAGCAGTTCTTC
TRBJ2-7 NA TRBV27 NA CASSWEGAYEQYF TGTGCCAGCAGTTGGGAAGGGGCCTACGAGCAGTACTTC
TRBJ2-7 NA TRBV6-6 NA CASSTGLSSYEQYF TGTGCCAGCAGTACCGGACTTAGCTCCTACGAGCAGTACTTC
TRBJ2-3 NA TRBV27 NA CASSLGEETQYF TGTGCCAGCAGTTTGGGGGAGGAGACGCAGTATTTT
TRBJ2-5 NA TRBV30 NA CAWSLSSGAEAQYF TGTGCCTGGAGTCTTTCCTCCGGCGCAGAGGCCCAGTACTTC
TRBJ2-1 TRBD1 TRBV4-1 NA CASSQEGDRGRSEQFF TGCGCCAGCAGCCAAGAAGGAGACAGGGGGCGGAGTGAGCAGTTCTTC